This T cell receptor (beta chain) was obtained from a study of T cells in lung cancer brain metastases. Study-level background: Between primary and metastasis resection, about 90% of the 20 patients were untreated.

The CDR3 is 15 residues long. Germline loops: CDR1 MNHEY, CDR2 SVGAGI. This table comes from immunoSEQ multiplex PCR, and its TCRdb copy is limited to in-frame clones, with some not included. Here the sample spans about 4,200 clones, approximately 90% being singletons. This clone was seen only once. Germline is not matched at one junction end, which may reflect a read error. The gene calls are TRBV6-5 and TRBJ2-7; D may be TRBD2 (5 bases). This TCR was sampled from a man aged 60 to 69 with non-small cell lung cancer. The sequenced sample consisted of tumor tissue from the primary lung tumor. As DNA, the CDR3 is TGTGCCAGCAATTACGGGGTTGGGAAGACCTACGAGCAGTACTTC. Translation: CASNYGVGKTYEQYF.